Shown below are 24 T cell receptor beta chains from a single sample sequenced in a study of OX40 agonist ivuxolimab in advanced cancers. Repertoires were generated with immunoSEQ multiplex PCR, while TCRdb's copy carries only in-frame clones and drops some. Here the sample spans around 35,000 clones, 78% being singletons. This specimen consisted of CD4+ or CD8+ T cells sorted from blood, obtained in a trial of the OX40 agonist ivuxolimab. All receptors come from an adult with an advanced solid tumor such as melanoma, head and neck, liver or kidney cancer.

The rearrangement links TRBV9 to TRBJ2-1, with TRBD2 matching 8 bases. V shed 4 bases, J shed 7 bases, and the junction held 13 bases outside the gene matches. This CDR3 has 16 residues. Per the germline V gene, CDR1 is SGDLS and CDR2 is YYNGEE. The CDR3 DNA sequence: TGTGCCAGCAGCCTCCCCGAGCTAGCGGGTACGAATGAGCAGTTCTTC. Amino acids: CASSLPELAGTNEQFF.

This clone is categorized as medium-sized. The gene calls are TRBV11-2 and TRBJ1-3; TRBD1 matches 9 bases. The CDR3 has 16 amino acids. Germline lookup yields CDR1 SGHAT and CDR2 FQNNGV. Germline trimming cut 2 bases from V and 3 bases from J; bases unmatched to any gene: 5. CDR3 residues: CASSLYTGGDGNTIYF. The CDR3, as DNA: TGTGCCAGCAGCTTATATACAGGGGGCGATGGAAACACCATATATTTT.

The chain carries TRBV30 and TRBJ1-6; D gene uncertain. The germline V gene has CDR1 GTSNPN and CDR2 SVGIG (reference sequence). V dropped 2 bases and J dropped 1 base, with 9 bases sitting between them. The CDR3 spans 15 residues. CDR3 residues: CAWSKAASYNSPLHF. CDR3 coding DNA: TGTGCCTGGAGTAAGGCGGCGTCCTATAATTCACCCCTCCACTTT. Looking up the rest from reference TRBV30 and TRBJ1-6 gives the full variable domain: SQTIHQWPATLVQPVGSPLSLECTVEGTSNPNLYWYRQAAGRGLQLLFYSVGIGQISSEVPQNLSASRPQDRQFILSSKKLLLSDSGFYLCAWSKAASYNSPLHFGNGTRLTVT.

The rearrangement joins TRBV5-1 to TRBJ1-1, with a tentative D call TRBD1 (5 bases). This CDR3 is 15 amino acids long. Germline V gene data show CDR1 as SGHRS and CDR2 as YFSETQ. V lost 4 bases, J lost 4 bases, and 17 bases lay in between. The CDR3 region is CASSAFGSGGTEAFF. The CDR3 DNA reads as TGCGCCAGCAGCGCCTTCGGATCTGGGGGCACTGAAGCTTTCTTT.

The CDR3 loop reads CASNRLQGGQETQYF. CDR3 coding DNA: TGTGCCAGCAACAGGCTCCAGGGGGGTCAAGAGACCCAGTACTTC. The gene calls are TRBV2 and TRBJ2-5; possibly TRBD1 for D (7 bases). Germline CDR1 is SNHLY and CDR2 is FYNNEI. The CDR3 covers 15 residues. V lost 7 bases, J lost 2 bases, and 17 bases lay in between.

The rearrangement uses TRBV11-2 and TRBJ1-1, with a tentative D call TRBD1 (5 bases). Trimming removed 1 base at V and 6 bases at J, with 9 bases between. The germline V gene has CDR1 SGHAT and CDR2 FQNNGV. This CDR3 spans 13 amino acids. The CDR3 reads CASSLGTGAEAFF. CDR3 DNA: TGTGCCAGCAGCTTAGGAACGGGGGCTGAAGCTTTCTTT.

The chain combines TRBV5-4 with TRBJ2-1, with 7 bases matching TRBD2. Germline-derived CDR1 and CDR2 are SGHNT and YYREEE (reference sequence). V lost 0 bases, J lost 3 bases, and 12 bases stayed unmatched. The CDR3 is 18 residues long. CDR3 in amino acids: CASSLVPSWTRNYNEQFF. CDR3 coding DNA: TGTGCCAGCAGCTTGGTACCCTCCTGGACTAGAAACTACAATGAGCAGTTCTTC.

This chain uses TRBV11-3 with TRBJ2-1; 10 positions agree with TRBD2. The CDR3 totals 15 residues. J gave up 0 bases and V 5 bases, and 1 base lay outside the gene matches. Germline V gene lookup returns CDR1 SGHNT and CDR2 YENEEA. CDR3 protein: CASSASGSSYNEQFF. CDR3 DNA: TGTGCCAGCAGCGCTAGCGGGAGCTCCTACAATGAGCAGTTCTTC.

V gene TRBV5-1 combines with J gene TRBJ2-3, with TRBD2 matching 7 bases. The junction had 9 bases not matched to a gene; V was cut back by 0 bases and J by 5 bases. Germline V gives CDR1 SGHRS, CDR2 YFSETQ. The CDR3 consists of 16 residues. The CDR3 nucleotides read TGCGCCAGCAGCTTGGCCGGGGCTAGCGGCGGAGATACGCAGTATTTT. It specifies CASSLAGASGGDTQYF.

This chain's CDR3 is CASRVGLAIHEQYF. The CDR3 bases are TGTGCCAGCAGGGTGGGACTAGCGATTCACGAGCAGTACTTC. The gene calls are TRBV28 and TRBJ2-7; 10 nucleotides match TRBD2. The CDR3 runs to 14 residues. Germline V gene lookup returns CDR1 MDHEN and CDR2 SYDVKM. V was clipped by 6 bases and J by 5 bases; unmatched bases: 7.

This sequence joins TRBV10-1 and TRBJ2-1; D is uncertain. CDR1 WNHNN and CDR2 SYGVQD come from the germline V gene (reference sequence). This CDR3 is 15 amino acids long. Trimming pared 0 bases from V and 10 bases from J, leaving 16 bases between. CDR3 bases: TGCGCCAGCAGTGAGTCGATACAGCCCCCCAGGGAGCAGTTCTTC. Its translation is CASSESIQPPREQFF.

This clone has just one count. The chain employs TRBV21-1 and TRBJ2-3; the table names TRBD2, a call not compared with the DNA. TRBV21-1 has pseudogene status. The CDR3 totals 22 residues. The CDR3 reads CASSKARFGLAGQGLYTDTQYF. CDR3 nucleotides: TGTGCCAGCAGCAAAGCGCGATTCGGACTAGCGGGACAAGGTCTGTACACAGATACGCAGTATTTT.

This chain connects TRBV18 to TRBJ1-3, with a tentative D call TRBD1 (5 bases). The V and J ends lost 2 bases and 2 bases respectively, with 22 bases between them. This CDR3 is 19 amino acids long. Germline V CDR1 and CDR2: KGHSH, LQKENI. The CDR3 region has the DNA TGTGCCAGCTCACCAAGGGGACCCCCCGAGGTGGGAACTGGAAACACCATATATTTT. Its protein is CASSPRGPPEVGTGNTIYF. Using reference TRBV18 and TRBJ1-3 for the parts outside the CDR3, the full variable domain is NAGVMQNPRHLVRRRGQEARLRCSPMKGHSHVYWYRQLPEEGLKFMVYLQKENIIDESGMPKERFSAEFPKEGPSILRIQQVVRGDSAAYFCASSPRGPPEVGTGNTIYFGEGSWLTVV.

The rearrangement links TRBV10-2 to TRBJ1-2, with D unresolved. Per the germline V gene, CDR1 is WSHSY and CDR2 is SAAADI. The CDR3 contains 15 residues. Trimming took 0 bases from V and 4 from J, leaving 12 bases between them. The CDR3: CASSESPRTFYGYTF. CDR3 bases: TGCGCCAGCAGTGAGTCTCCGAGAACCTTCTATGGCTACACCTTC.

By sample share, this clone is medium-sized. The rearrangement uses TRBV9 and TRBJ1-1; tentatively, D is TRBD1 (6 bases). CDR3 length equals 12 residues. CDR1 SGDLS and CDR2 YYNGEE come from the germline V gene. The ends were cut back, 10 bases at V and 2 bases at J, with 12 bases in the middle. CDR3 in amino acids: CASQGPNTEAFF. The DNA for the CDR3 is TGTGCCTCTCAGGGGCCAAACACTGAAGCTTTCTTT. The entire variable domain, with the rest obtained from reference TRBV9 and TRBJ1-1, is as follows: DSGVTQTPKHLITATGQRVTLRCSPRSGDLSVYWYQQSLDQGLQFLIQYYNGEERAKGNILERFSAQQFPDLHSELNLSSLELGDSALYFCASQGPNTEAFFGQGTRLTVV.

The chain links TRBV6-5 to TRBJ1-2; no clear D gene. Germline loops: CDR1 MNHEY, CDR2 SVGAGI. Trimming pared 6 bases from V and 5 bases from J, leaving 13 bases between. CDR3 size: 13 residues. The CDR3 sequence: CASRVGGGYGYTF. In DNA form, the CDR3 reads TGTGCCAGCAGGGTGGGTGGCGGGTATGGCTACACCTTC.

In DNA, the CDR3 is TGTGCCAGCAGCGTAGCCCCAGACCGACTAGCGGGAACAGATACGCAGTATTTT. It translates to CASSVAPDRLAGTDTQYF. This chain connects TRBV9 to TRBJ2-3, with TRBD2 matching over 11 bases. V lost 0 bases, J lost 3 bases, and 9 bases stayed unmatched. This CDR3 has 18 residues. From germline, CDR1 is SGDLS and CDR2 YYNGEE.

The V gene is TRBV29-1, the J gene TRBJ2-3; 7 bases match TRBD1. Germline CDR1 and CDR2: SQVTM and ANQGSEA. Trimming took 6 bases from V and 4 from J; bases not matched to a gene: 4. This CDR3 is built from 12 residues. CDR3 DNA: TGCAGCGTGGCGACAGGGTCAGATACGCAGTATTTT. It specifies CSVATGSDTQYF.

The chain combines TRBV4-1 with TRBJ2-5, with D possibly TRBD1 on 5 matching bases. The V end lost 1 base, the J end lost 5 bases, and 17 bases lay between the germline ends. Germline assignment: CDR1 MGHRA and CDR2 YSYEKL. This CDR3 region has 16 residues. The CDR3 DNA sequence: TGCGCCAGCAGCCAAGGGTTAGGGGTGGACGTGGAGACCCAGTACTTC. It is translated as CASSQGLGVDVETQYF.

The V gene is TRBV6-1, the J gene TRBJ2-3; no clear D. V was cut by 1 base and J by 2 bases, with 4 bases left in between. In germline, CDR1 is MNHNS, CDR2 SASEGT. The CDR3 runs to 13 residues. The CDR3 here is CASSEVYTDTQYF. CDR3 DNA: TGTGCCAGCAGTGAAGTTTACACAGATACGCAGTATTTT.

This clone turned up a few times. As DNA, the CDR3 is TGTGCCAGCATTCCATCACGGATCTCCTACGAGCAGTACTTC. Translating gives CASIPSRISYEQYF. The chain is built from TRBV6-1 and TRBJ2-7; D ambiguous. This CDR3 contains 14 residues. Trimming removed 7 bases at V and 0 bases at J, with 13 bases between. Looked up from germline, CDR1 is MNHNS and CDR2 is SASEGT.

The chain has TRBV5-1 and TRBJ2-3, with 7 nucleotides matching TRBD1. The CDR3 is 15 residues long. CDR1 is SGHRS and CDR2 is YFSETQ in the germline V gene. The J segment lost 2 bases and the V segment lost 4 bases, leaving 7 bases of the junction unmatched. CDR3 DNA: TGCGCCAGCAGCCCCTCTGACAGGGCCACAGATACGCAGTATTTT. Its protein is CASSPSDRATDTQYF. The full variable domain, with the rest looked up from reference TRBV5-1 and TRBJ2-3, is KAGVTQTPRYLIKTRGQQVTLSCSPISGHRSVSWYQQTPGQGLQFLFEYFSETQRNKGNFPGRFSGRQFSNSRSEMNVSTLELGDSALYLCASSPSDRATDTQYFGPGTRLTVL.

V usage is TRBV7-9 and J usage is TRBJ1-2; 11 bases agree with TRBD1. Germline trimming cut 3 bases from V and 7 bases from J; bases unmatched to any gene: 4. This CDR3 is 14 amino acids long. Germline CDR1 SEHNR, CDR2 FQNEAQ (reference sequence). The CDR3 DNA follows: TGTGCCAGCAGCTTCGGACAGGGGGCCTTTGGCTACACCTTC. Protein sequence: CASSFGQGAFGYTF.

In DNA form, the CDR3 reads TGCGCCAGCTCTCCAGCGGGTCAGCATGGCACAGATACGCAGTATTTT. Translation gives CASSPAGQHGTDTQYF. The chain links TRBV5-1 to TRBJ2-3; TRBD2 is a possible D gene (6 bases). The CDR3 contains 16 residues. Trimming removed 7 bases at V and 1 base at J, with 19 bases between. Germline CDR1 reads SGHRS; CDR2 reads YFSETQ.